The 13 T cell receptor beta chains reported below all come from one sample, sequenced in a study of blood T cell repertoires in COVID-19. Generated by immunoSEQ multiplex PCR, the TCRdb table keeps only in-frame clones and is missing some. The sample shows fewer than 80,000 clones, about 88% of them seen only once. Sequencing input: peripheral blood. The receptors originated from an older man with COVID-19, enrolled during active disease.

The chain carries TRBV9 and TRBJ2-3; D not certain. CDR3 length equals 12 residues. V was pared by 0 bases and J by 5 bases, with 4 bases between. From germline, CDR1 is SGDLS and CDR2 YYNGEE. CDR3 residues: CASSVDQDTQYF. Written as DNA, the CDR3 is TGTGCCAGCAGCGTAGATCAAGATACGCAGTATTTT.

The chain employs TRBV20-1 and TRBJ2-1; 11 positions match TRBD2. The CDR3 runs to 16 residues. CDR1 DFQATT and CDR2 SNEGSKA come from the germline V gene (reference sequence). Losses at the gene ends were 3 bases for V and 6 bases for J; bases not matched to a gene: 10. CDR3 sequence: CSASAGGTSGSNEQFF. The DNA for the CDR3 is TGCAGTGCTAGTGCCGGGGGGACTAGCGGTTCCAATGAGCAGTTCTTC.

The chain joins TRBV5-4 to TRBJ1-2; tentative D call: TRBD1 (6 bases). The CDR3 sequence is 14 residues long. The germline V gene has CDR1 SGHNT and CDR2 YYREEE (reference sequence). V dropped 0 bases and J dropped 3 bases, with 9 bases sitting between them. CDR3 region: CASSLAGVDYGYTF. CDR3 nucleotides: TGTGCCAGCAGCTTGGCAGGGGTAGACTATGGCTACACCTTC.

The chain employs TRBV28 and TRBJ1-2; 12 bases map to TRBD1. CDR3 length: 14 residues. CDR1 and CDR2 (germline): MDHEN, SYDVKM. J gave up 8 bases and V 6 bases, and 7 bases lay outside the gene matches. CDR3 sequence reads: CASRGQGAYGGYTF. As DNA, the CDR3 is TGTGCCAGCAGGGGACAGGGGGCATACGGAGGCTACACCTTC.

This clone appeared a single time. The J gene is TRBJ1-1, the V gene TRBV3-1 (or the pseudogene TRBV3-2), with 7 nucleotides matching TRBD1. With V trimmed by 5 bases and J by 0 bases, 3 bases remained unmatched. The CDR3 contains 14 residues. The germline V gene has CDR1 LGHDT and CDR2 YNNKEL (reference sequence). The CDR3 loop reads CASSVQGMNTEAFF. The DNA of the CDR3 is TGTGCCAGCAGCGTACAGGGGATGAACACTGAAGCTTTCTTT.

As to this clone: This may stem from a read error, because a much larger clone lies one nucleotide away. The rearrangement links TRBV11-2 to TRBJ2-7; perhaps TRBD1 as D (6 bases). This CDR3 has 17 amino acids. Germline values: CDR1 SGHAT, CDR2 FQNNGV. The CDR3 coding sequence is TGTGCCAGCAGCTTAAAGGGGGAAAGGACAGCAACCTACAAGCAGTACTTC. It specifies CASSLKGERTATYKQYF.

J is TRBJ1-4 and V is TRBV4-1; 12 nucleotides line up with TRBD1. The trim removed 4 bases at V and 6 bases at J, leaving 15 bases unmatched. CDR3 size: 19 residues. Germline V gene lookup returns CDR1 MGHRA and CDR2 YSYEKL. This chain's CDR3 is CASSRDPTGTGGVDEKLFF. CDR3 coding DNA: TGCGCCAGCAGCCGAGATCCGACCGGGACAGGGGGCGTTGATGAAAAACTGTTTTTT.

The DNA of the CDR3 is TGTGCCAGTAGTTCACCCGGGACAGGGATCGATCAGCCCCAGCATTTT. As protein: CASSSPGTGIDQPQHF. This chain connects TRBV19 to TRBJ1-5; 9 nucleotides line up with TRBD1. The CDR3 has 16 amino acids. Germline assignment: CDR1 LNHDA and CDR2 SQIVND (reference sequence). The ends lost 5 bases at V and 5 bases at J; junction bases unmatched: 10.

This chain connects TRBV18 to TRBJ1-2; 9 bases fit TRBD1. From germline, CDR1 is KGHSH and CDR2 LQKENI. The CDR3 covers 14 residues. The V gene end was trimmed by 6 bases and the J gene end by 0 bases; junction bases not matched to a gene: 2. CDR3 sequence (DNA): TGTGCCAGCTCGCGGGACAGGGCTAACTATGGCTACACCTTC. This encodes CASSRDRANYGYTF.

This chain links TRBV4-1 with TRBJ2-5; 9 bases map to TRBD1. Per germline, CDR1 MGHRA and CDR2 YSYEKL. This CDR3 is built from 15 residues. The V segment lost 3 bases and the J segment 2 bases; nucleotides outside the gene matches: 4. This chain's CDR3 is CASSQTGQGQETQYF. CDR3 coding DNA: TGCGCCAGCAGCCAGACGGGACAGGGACAAGAGACCCAGTACTTC.

This chain links TRBV12-3 or TRBV12-4 with TRBJ1-2; D not resolved. This CDR3 comprises 12 residues. Trimming took off 6 bases at V and 5 bases at J, with 10 bases between the two ends. Here the CDR3 reads CASRRASYGYTF. CDR3 bases: TGTGCCAGCAGACGAGCTAGTTATGGCTACACCTTC.

This clone was picked up one time. The CDR3 loop reads CASSSRQRSTKFF. The CDR3 DNA reads TGCGCCAGCAGTTCCAGACAGAGGAGCACGAAGTTCTTC. The genes are TRBV5-1 and TRBJ2-1, with a weak D call TRBD1 (5 bases). Germline CDR1 SGHRS, CDR2 YFSETQ. The length of the CDR3 is 13 residues. V was cut by 5 bases and J by 14 bases, with 20 bases left in between.

The CDR3 DNA is TGCGCCAGCAGCCTTTTACAGGGGGTCTCCTACGAGCAGTACTTC. This encodes CASSLLQGVSYEQYF. This rearrangement joins TRBV5-1 to TRBJ2-7, with 8 bases identical to TRBD1. Germline CDR1 SGHRS, CDR2 YFSETQ. The CDR3 extends over 15 amino acids. J lost 0 bases, V lost 4 bases, and 6 bases had no gene match.